This is a list of T cell receptor beta chains from one sample in a study of spatial heterogeneity in lung cancer. A single record per CDR3 protein comes from TCRdb applying MiXCR to the 5' RACE reads. The sample holds around 2,500 distinct CDR3 sequences, more than 30% seen once. This specimen was PBMCs, taken at surgery. The receptors come from a male donor with early-stage non-small cell lung cancer. Both conserved end residues are part of each CDR3.

j_gene,len,v_gene,CDR3aa
TRBJ2-1,14,TRBV24-1,CATSGGLASLEQFF
TRBJ2-2,16,TRBV5-1,CASSLAPQAGTGELFF
TRBJ1-4,15,TRBV5-5,CASSLGQGEVEKLFF
TRBJ2-3,15,TRBV20-1,CSARPLAGVTDTQYF
TRBJ2-7,16,TRBV4-2,CASSQEVDLSSYEQYF
TRBJ2-1,16,TRBV7-2,CASSLDSGRAYNEQFF
TRBJ2-3,16,TRBV7-9,CASSYSAGTRTDTQYF
TRBJ2-5,15,TRBV11-2,CASSLQTGWVETQYF
TRBJ2-6,17,TRBV7-2,CASSYSLGVSGANVLTF
TRBJ1-3,17,TRBV6-6,CASSYSSSRGFGNTIYF
TRBJ1-1,15,TRBV6-5,CASSYAPNPGHEAFF
TRBJ2-3,12,TRBV3-1,CASSQERDTQYF
TRBJ1-1,15,TRBV30,CAWSLTGAPNTEAFF
TRBJ2-1,15,TRBV4-3,CASSPLAGGDNEQFF
TRBJ1-3,13,TRBV9,CASSVVPGDTIYF
TRBJ2-7,15,TRBV4-2,CASSQESGSSYEQYF
TRBJ2-2,14,TRBV28,CASRGRGATGELFF
TRBJ2-3,15,TRBV19,CASTPSGSPPDTQYF
TRBJ1-2,14,TRBV7-6,CASSLAGQGYGYTF
TRBJ2-3,15,TRBV18,CASSPGAGPTDTQYF
TRBJ1-6,17,TRBV3-1,CASSQDGGAGARSPLHF
TRBJ2-5,19,TRBV3-1,CASSQESVRREEPPWVQYF
TRBJ2-5,14,TRBV20-1,CSVPNTGGSETQYF
TRBJ2-7,13,TRBV29-1,CSVSGGSYGEQYF
TRBJ2-2,18,TRBV4-1,CASSQDRLTSGGAGELFF
TRBJ1-5,13,TRBV6-2/TRBV6-3,CASTNGGFQPQHF
TRBJ2-1,11,TRBV20-1,CGARGPNEQFF
TRBJ2-6,14,TRBV19,CASNTLSGANVLTF
TRBJ2-3,16,TRBV7-8,CASSQPLTGLGNTQYF
TRBJ2-7,14,TRBV20-1,CSAREQRGVYEQYF
TRBJ2-7,15,TRBV7-2,CASSARGTQSYEQYF
TRBJ2-7,12,TRBV29-1,CSVGFGSYEQYF
TRBJ2-3,23,TRBV3-2,CASSQDLLLRWDRGGTDTDTQYF
TRBJ1-5,13,TRBV7-1,CASSSDRDQPQHF
TRBJ2-1,15,TRBV28,CASSSTSGRMKEQFF
TRBJ1-1,11,TRBV3-1,CASSGMSAAFF
TRBJ1-5,15,TRBV12-3/TRBV12-4,CASSRQDRFNQPQHF
TRBJ2-5,13,TRBV27,CASRPLGEETQYF
TRBJ2-7,14,TRBV20-1,CSARVRGELYEQYF
TRBJ2-7,12,TRBV30,CAWTGQRNEQYF
TRBJ2-1,15,TRBV12-3/TRBV12-4,CASSPAQREGLEQFF
TRBJ2-1,14,TRBV7-2,CASRGPPRYNEQFF
TRBJ2-1,16,TRBV5-1,CASSLGWTGRRIEQFF
TRBJ2-3,15,TRBV7-9,CASSYGDMRTDTQYF
TRBJ1-1,14,TRBV5-1,CASSWTGGGTEAFF
TRBJ2-5,16,TRBV13,CASRKSTSGEQETQYF
TRBJ2-7,14,TRBV28,CASSETGLSYEQYF